This TCR beta chain was captured by sequencing in a study of Graves' ophthalmopathy and Graves' hyperthyroidism. CDR3 regions of TCR beta were amplified from RNA transcripts. Amplification began with first-round RT-PCR using HTBI primers, then second-round multiplex PCR was performed. MiXCR, applied by TCRdb to the multiplex PCR reads, yields one record per CDR3 protein. The sample carries approximately 460,000 distinct CDR3 sequences, around 14% recorded once. The table lists this clonotype with many counts. Ophthalmopathy-affected donors exhibited moderate-to-severe activity, CAS ≥3, NOSPECS ≥4, and duration under 3 months. Reliance was placed on clinical symptoms, serum thyroxine, TRAb, thyroid ultrasound and orbital computed tomography for diagnosis. The CDR3 extends over 13 amino acids. V lost 2 bases and J lost 5, with 12 bases in between. In germline, CDR1 is SQVTM, CDR2 ANQGSEA.

This clonotype was sampled from a woman in her thirties with Graves' ophthalmopathy. The chain couples TRBV29-1 to TRBJ2-5; a weak D match, TRBD1 (5 bases). Sequencing input: blood. The CDR3 DNA follows: TGCAGCGTTGAATGGCAGGGCGGTGAGACCCAGTACTTC. Protein product: CSVEWQGGETQYF.